This entry concerns a single T cell receptor beta chain. Its antigen is not known. Samples came from axillary lymph nodes draining the breast cancer. TCRdb re-called the multiplex PCR reads with MiXCR, one entry per CDR3 protein. In the table there are 290,000 or so distinct CDR3 sequences, around 30% of which are singletons. This record comes from a study of breast tumors, draining lymph nodes, adjacent tissues. The CDR3 is 17 residues long. V trimming: 5 bases; J trimming: 2 bases; junction bases outside the gene matches: 8. Germline assignment: CDR1 SEHNR and CDR2 FQNEAQ (reference sequence). Study outcomes and limitations: Findings are consistent with lymph node origin and intratumoral expansion of most tumor T cells. That most tumor T cells come from lymph nodes remained unproven.

Sequenced sample: axillary lymph node tissue. V and J are TRBV7-9 and TRBJ2-3; 12 nucleotides agree with TRBD2. The receptor was derived from a female donor with breast cancer. Some clones in this sample may be carry-over from other donors' samples. CDR3 residues: CASSQVGLAGYTDTQYF. The CDR3 DNA sequence: TGTGCCAGCAGCCAAGTCGGACTAGCGGGGTACACAGATACGCAGTATTTT.